Below, 19 T cell receptor beta chains from the same sample are listed, as sequenced in a study of blood T cell repertoires in COVID-19. This table comes from immunoSEQ multiplex PCR, and its TCRdb copy is limited to in-frame clones, with some not included. Among approximately 170,000 clones listed, roughly 84% were seen once. The material sequenced was peripheral blood. The origin of the receptors is a woman in her seventies with COVID-19, enrolled during active disease.

The chain couples TRBV6-6 to TRBJ2-7; the match to TRBD2 covers 10 bases. Germline CDR1 is MNHNY and CDR2 is SVGAGI (reference sequence). The CDR3 consists of 15 residues. The junction had 4 bases not matched to a gene; V was cut back by 0 bases and J by 5 bases. The CDR3 sequence: CASSYSASGSDEQYF. Written as DNA, the CDR3 is TGTGCCAGCAGTTACTCGGCTAGCGGGAGTGACGAGCAGTACTTC.

This chain uses TRBV10-2 with TRBJ2-7; 9 bases align to TRBD2. The CDR3 is 14 amino acids. The germline V gene has CDR1 WSHSY and CDR2 SAAADI. The V and J ends lost 3 bases and 5 bases, in that order; junction bases with no gene match: 5. CDR3 sequence reads: CASSDLAGTDEQYF. The DNA of the CDR3 is TGCGCCAGCAGTGATCTAGCGGGAACAGACGAGCAGTACTTC.

This chain uses TRBV25-1 with TRBJ2-1; tentative D call: TRBD2 (5 bases). V lost 10 bases to trimming and J lost 3 bases, with 10 bases between them. The CDR3 spans 12 residues. In germline, CDR1 is MGHDK, CDR2 SYGVNS. This chain's CDR3 is CATLGSYNEQFF. The CDR3 DNA follows: TGTGCCACCTTGGGGAGCTACAATGAGCAGTTCTTC. Full variable domain (rest looked up from reference TRBV25-1 and TRBJ2-1): EADIYQTPRYLVIGTGKKITLECSQTMGHDKMYWYQQDPGMELHLIHYSYGVNSTEKGDLSSESTVSRIRTEHFPLTLESARPSHTSQYLCATLGSYNEQFFGPGTRLTVL.

The chain has TRBV4-1 and TRBJ2-3; 9 nucleotides match TRBD1. This CDR3 has 16 amino acids. The germline V gene encodes CDR1 MGHRA and CDR2 YSYEKL. With 0 bases clipped from V and 7 bases from J, the junction kept 8 bases outside the gene matches. This CDR3 is CASSQDPTGGAYTQYF. CDR3 in DNA: TGCGCCAGCAGCCAAGATCCAACAGGGGGCGCATATACGCAGTATTTT.

This clone occurred once. The CDR3 region has the DNA TGTGCCAGCAGTCAATTATTTCTAGATCACACCGGGGAGCTGTTTTTT. It encodes CASSQLFLDHTGELFF. The V gene is TRBV28, the J gene TRBJ2-2; D unclear. Trimming stripped 5 bases from V and 3 bases from J, with 16 bases between. This CDR3 has 16 amino acids. CDR1 MDHEN and CDR2 SYDVKM come from the germline V gene.

The chain uses TRBV24-1 and TRBJ2-5, with TRBD1 identical over 7 bases. This CDR3 is 17 amino acids long. The V and J ends lost 4 bases and 1 base, in that order; junction bases with no gene match: 11. Germline V gene lookup returns CDR1 KGHDR and CDR2 SFDVKD. CDR3 protein: CATSEKKGARSQETQYF. The CDR3 DNA follows: TGTGCCACCAGTGAGAAAAAGGGGGCGAGAAGCCAAGAGACCCAGTACTTC.

This clone has a single count. The chain uses TRBV2 and TRBJ1-6; the D is unclear. In germline, CDR1 is SNHLY, CDR2 FYNNEI. This CDR3 has 14 amino acids. The V and J ends lost 3 bases and 8 bases respectively, with 11 bases between them. The CDR3 loop is CASSEARIYSPLHF. In nucleotides, the CDR3 is TGTGCCAGCAGTGAGGCCAGGATTTATTCACCCCTCCACTTT.

V is TRBV7-2 and J is TRBJ1-2, with D tentatively TRBD1 (6 bases). The CDR3 covers 15 residues. CDR1 and CDR2 from the germline V gene are SGHTA and FQGNSA. V lost 6 bases and J 3 bases, leaving 17 bases between the germline ends. Here the CDR3 DNA reads TGTGCCAGCAGATCCACAGGGCTGGGAGACTATGGCTACACCTTC. Encoded protein: CASRSTGLGDYGYTF.

The chain employs TRBV2 and TRBJ2-5; 9 nucleotides align to TRBD2. Losses at the gene ends were 8 bases for V and 2 bases for J; bases not matched to a gene: 12. Germline CDR1 SNHLY, CDR2 FYNNEI. The length of the CDR3 is 16 residues. The CDR3 region is CASGWGAGGEQETQYF. CDR3 nucleotide sequence: TGTGCCAGCGGATGGGGAGCGGGAGGAGAACAAGAGACCCAGTACTTC.

This chain connects TRBV5-1 to TRBJ2-3, with 9 bases fitting TRBD1. The CDR3 spans 16 residues. CDR1 and CDR2 (germline): SGHRS, YFSETQ. The V segment lost 4 bases and the J segment 2 bases; nucleotides outside the gene matches: 8. CDR3 in amino acids: CASSEGTGIPTDTQYF. Written as DNA, the CDR3 is TGCGCCAGCAGCGAGGGGACAGGGATCCCCACAGATACGCAGTATTTT.

V usage is TRBV6-5 and J usage is TRBJ1-2, with 10 bases lining up with TRBD1. The CDR3 runs 13 residues. Germline values: CDR1 MNHEY, CDR2 SVGAGI. V lost 6 bases to trimming and J lost 7 bases; unmatched junction nucleotides: 5. The CDR3 here is CASRDRGFGGYTF. The CDR3 DNA follows: TGTGCCAGCAGGGACAGGGGGTTCGGTGGCTACACCTTC.

This chain joins TRBV2 and TRBJ1-1; D not resolved. CDR3 length: 12 residues. Per the germline V gene, CDR1 is SNHLY and CDR2 is FYNNEI. The V end lost 4 bases, the J end lost 10 bases, and 13 bases lay between the germline ends. The DNA for the CDR3 is TGTGCCAGCAGTGCAGGCGCCGAGGGAGCTTTCTTT. Residues: CASSAGAEGAFF.

CDR3: CAWSVIQWQGDYEQYF. The DNA for the CDR3 is TGTGCCTGGAGTGTAATTCAATGGCAGGGTGACTACGAGCAGTACTTC. The chain uses TRBV30 and TRBJ2-7; D is possibly TRBD1 (5 bases). CDR1 is GTSNPN and CDR2 is SVGIG in the germline V gene (reference sequence). The V end was cut by 0 bases, the J end by 3 bases, with 18 bases between. The CDR3 is made up of 16 amino acids.

This clone occurred a few times. The chain recombines TRBV6-5 with TRBJ1-5, with a tentative D call TRBD1 (6 bases). V lost 10 bases, J lost 7 bases, and 14 bases lay in between. In germline, CDR1 is MNHEY, CDR2 SVGAGI. The CDR3 runs 12 residues. The CDR3 protein is CAKTGLYQPQHF. The CDR3 DNA follows: TGTGCCAAGACAGGTCTTTACCAGCCCCAGCATTTT.

This chain connects TRBV30 to TRBJ2-5; 8 bases agree with TRBD1. Germline V gives CDR1 GTSNPN, CDR2 SVGIG (reference sequence). Trimming removed 7 bases from V and 3 bases from J; junction bases left unmatched: 4. This CDR3 has 12 residues. CDR3 region: CAFGQGKETQYF. The CDR3 nucleotides are TGTGCCTTTGGACAGGGAAAAGAGACCCAGTACTTC.

The chain joins TRBV5-6 to TRBJ1-1; a possible D gene is TRBD1 (5 bases). Trimming pared 0 bases from V and 13 bases from J, leaving 16 bases between. The CDR3 sequence is 13 residues long. Germline assignment: CDR1 SGHDT and CDR2 YYEEEE. CDR3 sequence: CASSLAAGTTGFF. CDR3 DNA sequence: TGTGCCAGCAGCTTGGCGGCGGGGACCACAGGTTTCTTT.

The genes are TRBV30 and TRBJ2-1; 8 bases map to TRBD2. With 5 bases clipped from V and 4 bases from J, the junction kept 7 bases outside the gene matches. There are 14 residues in the CDR3. Germline values: CDR1 GTSNPN, CDR2 SVGIG (reference sequence). The CDR3 DNA is TGTGCCTGGGGGGGGACTAGGGAGTACAATGAGCAGTTCTTC. Translation: CAWGGTREYNEQFF.

The V call is TRBV5-5, the J call TRBJ2-3; the match to TRBD2 covers 9 bases. The CDR3 length is 16 residues. Germline loops: CDR1 SGHKS, CDR2 YYEKEE (reference sequence). Trimming cost V 3 bases and J 3 bases; bases outside gene matches: 8. The CDR3 protein is CASSSSLAGGTDTQYF. The CDR3, as DNA: TGTGCCAGCAGCTCCAGCTTGGCGGGGGGGACAGATACGCAGTATTTT.

The chain employs TRBV27 and TRBJ2-7; 7 nucleotides match TRBD2. J lost 5 bases, V lost 8 bases, and 12 bases had no gene match. CDR3 size: 14 residues. Germline V CDR1 and CDR2: MNHEY, SMNVEV (reference sequence). The CDR3 bases are TGTGCCAGCTCGTGGGGGGGGACTATTAACGAGCAGTACTTC. This codes for CASSWGGTINEQYF.